These 7 T cell receptor beta chains were all obtained from the same sample, sequenced in a study of a mutant IDH1 vaccine in newly diagnosed glioma. Time point here: baseline, week 1 (first vaccination visit). Regarding treatment: pre-vaccination baseline after standard-of-care therapy. Produced via immunoSEQ multiplex PCR; TCRdb's table is partial and in-frame only. The sample holds around 82,000 clones, about 80% seen once. Source: PBMCs, taken from a glioma patient treated with radiotherapy, temozolomide or both. Receptors were obtained from a man aged 40-49 years with glioma. Some clones in this sample may be carry-over from other donors' samples.

The chain uses TRBV19 and TRBJ2-7; TRBD2 is a possible D gene (7 bases). The CDR3 covers 12 residues. V lost 7 bases and J lost 6, with 13 bases in between. Germline V gene lookup returns CDR1 LNHDA and CDR2 SQIVND (reference sequence). The CDR3 sequence is CASTRGGGEQYF. For the CDR3, the DNA is TGTGCCAGTACCAGGGGAGGGGGCGAGCAGTACTTC.

This rearrangement joins TRBV30 to TRBJ2-1; 12 bases agree with TRBD2. Looked up from germline, CDR1 is GTSNPN and CDR2 is SVGIG (reference sequence). CDR3 size: 15 residues. The V and J ends lost 2 bases and 6 bases, in that order; junction bases with no gene match: 5. The CDR3, as DNA: TGTGCCTGGAGTCTTGGACTAGCGGGGATCAATGAGCAGTTCTTC. Translation: CAWSLGLAGINEQFF.

The rearrangement uses TRBV5-6 and TRBJ1-1; TRBD1 matches at 10 bases. The V segment lost 2 bases and the J segment 5 bases; nucleotides outside the gene matches: 12. The CDR3 extends over 17 amino acids. Looked up from germline, CDR1 is SGHDT and CDR2 is YYEEEE. CDR3 sequence: CASSFGTGVPGRTEAFF. CDR3 DNA: TGTGCCAGCAGCTTCGGGACAGGGGTTCCGGGGAGGACTGAAGCTTTCTTT.

Only a few counts were recorded for this clone. The rearrangement links TRBV27 to TRBJ2-7; tentatively, D is TRBD2 (5 bases). Trimming took off 6 bases at V and 2 bases at J, with 14 bases between the two ends. The germline V gene has CDR1 MNHEY and CDR2 SMNVEV (reference sequence). The CDR3 contains 14 residues. The CDR3 sequence: CASRIDIGTYEQYF. The CDR3 DNA follows: TGTGCCAGCAGGATCGACATCGGGACCTACGAGCAGTACTTC.

The chain uses TRBV29-1 and TRBJ2-5; 7 bases map to TRBD2. J was trimmed by 1 base and V by 7 bases; bases with no gene match: 6. The CDR3 extends over 13 amino acids. Germline V gene data show CDR1 as SQVTM and CDR2 as ANQGSEA. CDR3: CSAWTSSQETQYF. CDR3 in DNA: TGCAGCGCATGGACTAGTTCCCAAGAGACCCAGTACTTC.

The chain recombines TRBV5-5 with TRBJ2-5; D may be TRBD1 (6 bases). The CDR3 totals 13 residues. Germline V lookup: CDR1 SGHKS, CDR2 YYEKEE (reference sequence). Trimming took off 4 bases at V and 5 bases at J, with 12 bases between the two ends. The CDR3 DNA sequence: TGTGCCAGCAGCCACACAGGGTTTGAGACCCAGTACTTC. It specifies CASSHTGFETQYF.

CDR3 amino acids: CASSESTGGKYEQYF. For the CDR3, the DNA is TGTGCCAGTAGTGAATCGACAGGGGGAAAGTACGAGCAGTACTTC. The rearrangement uses TRBV19 and TRBJ2-7; TRBD1 agrees at 9 bases. The CDR3 sequence is 15 residues long. The germline gives CDR1 LNHDA, CDR2 SQIVND (reference sequence). V was pared by 5 bases and J by 4 bases, with 9 bases of the junction left unmatched.